The entry below describes one T cell receptor beta chain. The antigen is undetermined. CDR3 length: 14 amino acids. Germline lookup yields CDR1 SGHTA and CDR2 FQGTGA. V shed 2 bases and J shed 4 bases, with 10 bases lying between them. The 5'RACE method, run with constant-segment primers, produced TCR alpha and TCR beta cDNA libraries (carrying sample barcodes and UMIs). Using its own MiXCR run on the 5' RACE reads, TCRdb lists one record per CDR3 protein. The table includes about 470,000 distinct CDR3 sequences, around a quarter detected once. These data belong to a study of T-cell memory formation after mild COVID-19. General study results and limits: Among clones contracting day 15 to 85, CD4/CD8 was balanced, whereas later expanders leaned CD4+. Within pre-infection memory, some responding clones were found, suggesting cross-reactive memory joined.

The chain combines TRBV7-3 with TRBJ2-3, with D hard to call. Sequenced sample: PBMCs or a T cell subset sorted from them (not recorded which). This TCR derives from an adult woman who had mild COVID-19 (a few samples of this study predate the infection). Cell type and time point are not known. CDR3 in amino acids: CASSLRFAADTQYF. CDR3 sequence (DNA): TGTGCCAGCAGCTTACGTTTCGCGGCAGATACGCAGTATTTT.